Given below is one T cell receptor (beta chain) in context. V gave up 6 bases and J gave up 3 bases; unmatched junction bases: 8. CDR1 is MNHEY, CDR2 SMNVEV, per germline (reference sequence). The CDR3 has 14 amino acids. The data derive from a study of CD8+ T cells in alopecia areata. PBMCs were stained for CD3, CD4 and CD8, and CD4+ and CD8+ T cells were sorted. RNA was extracted and reverse transcribed into cDNA as the sequencing template. Some clones are missing from TCRdb's copy, which holds only in-frame ones; the method was immunoSEQ multiplex PCR. The table has tens of thousands of clones, 51% seen once.

The chain has TRBV27 and TRBJ2-7, with 7 bases matching TRBD1. This clonotype was sampled from a human donor with alopecia areata. Sequencing was carried out using NKG2D-high CD8+ T cells sorted from blood. The CDR3, as DNA: TGTGCCAGCAGGCCCGGGACAGACATCTACGAGCAGTACTTC. This gives the protein CASRPGTDIYEQYF.